The clone carrying this TCR beta chain was counted only a few times. Its antigen is not identified. CDR1 and CDR2 (germline): DFQATT, SNEGSKA (reference sequence). V was clipped by 0 bases and J by 5 bases, with 17 bases between them. This CDR3 spans 17 amino acids. Each CDR3 protein is one row after TCRdb ran MiXCR on the RT-PCR reads. The sample lists about 650,000 distinct CDR3 sequences, 11% to 15% occurring once. The sample is drawn from a study of response to subunit inactivated influenza vaccine. General study points: A suggestion made by the authors is that each seasonal influenza vaccination recruits few new T cells.

Sequencing was performed on PBMCs from blood, taken around two weeks before vaccination. This sequence originates from a man between 45 and 60 years old who received an inactivated influenza vaccine. The chain has TRBV20-1 and TRBJ1-6; D uncertain. The DNA of the CDR3 is TGCAGTGCTAGAGATTTGGGCAGATCGCCAAATAATTCACCCCTCCACTTT. This translates into CSARDLGRSPNNSPLHF.